This TCR beta chain was captured by sequencing in a study of T cells in women clearing cervical HPV infection. Study-level points and caveats: CIN3+ cases had significantly higher TCR repertoire richness than controls, but evenness did not differ.

As to this clone: Its cognate antigen is unknown. Coverage ceases 3 residues before the CDR3 finishes, and the germline J gene fills in the end.

The germline gives CDR1 SGHTA, CDR2 FQGNSA. This CDR3 is 17 amino acids long. J gave up 6 bases and V 4 bases, and 14 bases lay outside the gene matches. The method was immunoSEQ multiplex PCR; TCRdb's version includes in-frame clones alone and lacks a portion of them. The table lists 31,000 or so clones. This sequence originates from a woman between 18 and 70 years old with a cervical HPV16 infection that either progressed to CIN3+ or cleared (not recorded which). The V call is TRBV7-2, the J call TRBJ1-4, with TRBD1 identical over 7 bases. Sequenced material: blood buffy coat. CDR3 residues: CASSSAGTLGQHEKLFF. The CDR3 DNA, read in part, is TGTGCCAGCAGCTCAGCAGGGACCTTGGGACAGCATGAAAAA.